This T cell receptor beta chain is drawn from a study of blood T cells in healthy people across ages. Germline loops: CDR1 SGHVS, CDR2 FQNEAQ. The CDR3 has 16 amino acids. Trimming removed 5 bases from V and 0 bases from J; junction bases left unmatched: 5. Every sample gave at least 5 micrograms of total RNA when it was extracted. Combining a sample-barcoded 5' primer with a J-beta primer mix, a second PCR ran for about 7 to 11 cycles. In TCRdb, the 5' RACE reads were re-called with MiXCR into one record per CDR3 protein. The top ten hold about 3% of the sample, which has around 800,000 distinct CDR3 sequences, around 25% seen once. The sample was also linked to a second study, of T cells of mothers and their children. That source reports: Donors were three healthy Caucasian mothers and their six children.

The clonotype was recovered from a boy between 10 and 17 years old in good health. Sequencing used blood. This chain links TRBV7-8 with TRBJ1-5; 9 bases fit TRBD1. The CDR3 sequence is CASSGTGSFSNQPQHF. CDR3 DNA sequence: TGTGCCAGCAGCGGGACAGGGAGCTTTAGCAATCAGCCCCAGCATTTT.